This T cell receptor (beta chain) comes out of a study of T cells after somatic rescue of genetic block. TCRdb's copy holds only in-frame clones and misses some; the assay was immunoSEQ multiplex PCR. The table has tens of thousands of clones, roughly 93% seen once. This clone came up once. CDR3 size: 16 residues. The germline V gene has CDR1 MDHEN and CDR2 SYDVKM. V lost 4 bases to trimming and J lost 5 bases; unmatched junction nucleotides: 4. The rearrangement uses TRBV28 and TRBJ2-1; TRBD2 aligns across 14 bases. Sequencing was done on a sample of peripheral blood mononuclear cells (PBMCs). The clonotype was recovered from a man under 40. The CDR3 DNA sequence: TGTGCCAGCAGTTGGGGACTAGCGGGAGTCCACAATGAGCAGTTCTTC. Translated, it gives CASSWGLAGVHNEQFF.